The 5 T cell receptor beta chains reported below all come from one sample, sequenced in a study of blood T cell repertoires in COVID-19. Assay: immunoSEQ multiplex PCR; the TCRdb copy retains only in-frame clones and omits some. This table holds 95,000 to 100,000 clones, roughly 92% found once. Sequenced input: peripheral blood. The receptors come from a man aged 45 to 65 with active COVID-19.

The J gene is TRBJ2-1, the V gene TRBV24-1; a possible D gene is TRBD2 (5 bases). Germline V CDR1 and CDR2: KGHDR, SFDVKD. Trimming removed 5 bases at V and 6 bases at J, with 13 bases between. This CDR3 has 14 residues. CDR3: CATSVPSLGNEQFF. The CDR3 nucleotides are TGTGCCACCAGTGTTCCTAGCCTCGGCAATGAGCAGTTCTTC.

The CDR3 nucleotides are TGTGCCAGCTCTACCGGGACAGGGAGCACAGATACGCAGTATTTT. Amino acid sequence: CASSTGTGSTDTQYF. V is TRBV25-1 and J is TRBJ2-3; 9 nucleotides agree with TRBD1. Trimming cost V 8 bases and J 0 bases; bases outside gene matches: 6. This CDR3 has 15 amino acids. Germline V gene sequence: CDR1 MGHDK, CDR2 SYGVNS.

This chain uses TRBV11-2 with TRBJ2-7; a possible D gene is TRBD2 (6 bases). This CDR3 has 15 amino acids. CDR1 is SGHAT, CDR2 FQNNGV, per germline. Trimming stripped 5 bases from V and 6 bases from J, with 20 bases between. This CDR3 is CASSPPGVPQREQYF. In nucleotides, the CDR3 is TGTGCCAGCAGCCCCCCGGGGGTACCCCAACGCGAGCAGTACTTC.

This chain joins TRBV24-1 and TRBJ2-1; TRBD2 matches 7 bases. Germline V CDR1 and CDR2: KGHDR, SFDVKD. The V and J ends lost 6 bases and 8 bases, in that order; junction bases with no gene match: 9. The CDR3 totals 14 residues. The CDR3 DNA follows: TGTGCCACCAGTCCGGGAGGTGTTGGTGATGAGCAGTTCTTC. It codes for CATSPGGVGDEQFF.

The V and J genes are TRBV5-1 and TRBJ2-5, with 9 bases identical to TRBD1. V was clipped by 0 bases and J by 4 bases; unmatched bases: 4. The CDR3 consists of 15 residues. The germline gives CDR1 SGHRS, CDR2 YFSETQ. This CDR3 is CASSLEQGAGETQYF. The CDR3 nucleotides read TGCGCCAGCAGCTTGGAACAGGGGGCCGGAGAGACCCAGTACTTC.